This T cell receptor (beta chain) was profiled in a study of cytomegalovirus exposure and HLA in healthy donors. Across the study: Among some 400 genotyped donors, around 81% fell in the Caucasian-associated ancestry cluster.

Vbeta (60) and Jbeta (13) primers were used in the PCR. Measured with immunoSEQ multiplex PCR; TCRdb has only the in-frame clones, and not every one. The sample consists of fewer than 120,000 clones, over 65% of them appearing once. Trimming removed 0 bases from V and 5 bases from J; junction bases left unmatched: 12. The CDR3 covers 17 residues. In germline, CDR1 is GTSNPN, CDR2 SVGIG (reference sequence). This chain links TRBV30 with TRBJ2-5; 10 nucleotides agree with TRBD2. The sequenced sample was PBMCs. This TCR was sampled from a woman aged 25-40 years in good health and CMV-seronegative. The CDR3 DNA sequence: TGTGCCTGGAGTGTAGGACTAGCGGCGAGGGAGGTGGAGACCCAGTACTTC. It is translated as CAWSVGLAAREVETQYF. The entire variable domain, with the rest obtained from reference TRBV30 and TRBJ2-5, is as follows: SQTIHQWPATLVQPVGSPLSLECTVEGTSNPNLYWYRQAAGRGLQLLFYSVGIGQISSEVPQNLSASRPQDRQFILSSKKLLLSDSGFYLCAWSVGLAAREVETQYFGPGTRLLVL.